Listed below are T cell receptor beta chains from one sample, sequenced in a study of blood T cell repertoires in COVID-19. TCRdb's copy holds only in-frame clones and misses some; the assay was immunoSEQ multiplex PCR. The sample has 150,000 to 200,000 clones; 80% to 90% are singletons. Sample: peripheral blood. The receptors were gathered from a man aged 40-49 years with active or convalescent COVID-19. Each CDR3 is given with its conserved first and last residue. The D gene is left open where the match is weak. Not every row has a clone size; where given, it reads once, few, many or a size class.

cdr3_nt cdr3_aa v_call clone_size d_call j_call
TGTGCCAGCAGTGAACCCAGGGGCAATCAGCCCCAGCATTTT CASSEPRGNQPQHF TRBV6-1 NA NA TRBJ1-5
TGTGCCAGCAGTTCAATAGGGACTAGCGGGGTATTTTACGAGCAGTACTTC CASSSIGTSGVFYEQYF TRBV27 NA TRBD2 TRBJ2-7
TGTGCCAGCAGCGTGGGATCTAGCGGGGGGACCTACGAGCAGTACTTC CASSVGSSGGTYEQYF TRBV9 NA TRBD2 TRBJ2-7
TGTGCCAGCAGTGGACAGGGGGCTCTATCAGAGACCCAGTACTTC CASSGQGALSETQYF TRBV11-1 NA TRBD1 TRBJ2-5
TGCAGTGCTAGTGGCCCACCGGGACAGGGAAGCGGGAGCAATCAGCCCCAGCATTTT CSASGPPGQGSGSNQPQHF TRBV20-1 NA TRBD1 TRBJ1-5
TGTGCCACCAGACTCTCCCTGAACACTGAAGCTTTCTTT CATRLSLNTEAFF TRBV2 NA NA TRBJ1-1
TGTGCCAGCAGCTTAGATGGAGGAAGCTATGGCTACACCTTC CASSLDGGSYGYTF TRBV11-2 NA NA TRBJ1-2
TGTGCCAGCAGCCTAAGGGGTCCCAGTGAAAAACTGTTTTTT CASSLRGPSEKLFF TRBV5-6 NA NA TRBJ1-4
TGTGCCAGTCTGGCACAGGCTGGTGCTGGCTACACCTTC CASLAQAGAGYTF TRBV28 once NA TRBJ1-2
TGTGCCAGCAGCTTAGGACAGAACACTGAAGCTTTCTTT CASSLGQNTEAFF TRBV7-6 NA NA TRBJ1-1
TGTGCCAGCAGCCGAGCGCGACGTTCGGACTATGGCTACACCTTC CASSRARRSDYGYTF TRBV13 NA NA TRBJ1-2
TGTGCCAGCAGTCCTTGGGGAGGAATGAATGAGCAGTTCTTC CASSPWGGMNEQFF TRBV28 NA NA TRBJ2-1
TGTGCCAGCAGTCCCCCCGGGGGGGTTAAAGATACGCAGTATTTT CASSPPGGVKDTQYF TRBV28 NA TRBD2 TRBJ2-3
TGTGCCAGTAGTCCGGACTCTTTACTCTATCAGCCCCAGCATTTT CASSPDSLLYQPQHF TRBV19 NA NA TRBJ1-5
TGTGCCAGCAGCAAAGCGCCCCGGCGGGGCGGACGGAATGAGCAGTTCTTC CASSKAPRRGGRNEQFF TRBV21-1 NA NA TRBJ2-1
TGTGCCAGCACCACGGGAGGGTTGGAAGAAAAACTGTTTTTT CASTTGGLEEKLFF TRBV3-1/TRBV3-2 once NA TRBJ1-4
TGTGCCAGCAGTGCTCCCCCCGGGGGCAATCAGCCCCAGCATTTT CASSAPPGGNQPQHF TRBV2 NA NA TRBJ1-5
TGTGCCAGCGGTGAGGGTTTCCGTGAAAAACTGTTTTTT CASGEGFREKLFF TRBV28 NA NA TRBJ1-4
TGTGCCAGCAGGGTCCTACCGGGACAGGGGGCCTACGAGCAGTACTTC CASRVLPGQGAYEQYF TRBV2 NA TRBD1 TRBJ2-7
TGTGCCAGCTGCCGGGACAGGGATGGAGAGACCCAGTACTTC CASCRDRDGETQYF TRBV2 few TRBD1 TRBJ2-5
TGTGCCAGCAGCACAACGAGCGGGGAGGGGGAGACCCAGTACTTC CASSTTSGEGETQYF TRBV7-6 NA TRBD2 TRBJ2-5
TGTGCCAGCAGCCGGGGACAGTTTAATTCACCCCTCCACTTT CASSRGQFNSPLHF TRBV7-9 NA TRBD1 TRBJ1-6